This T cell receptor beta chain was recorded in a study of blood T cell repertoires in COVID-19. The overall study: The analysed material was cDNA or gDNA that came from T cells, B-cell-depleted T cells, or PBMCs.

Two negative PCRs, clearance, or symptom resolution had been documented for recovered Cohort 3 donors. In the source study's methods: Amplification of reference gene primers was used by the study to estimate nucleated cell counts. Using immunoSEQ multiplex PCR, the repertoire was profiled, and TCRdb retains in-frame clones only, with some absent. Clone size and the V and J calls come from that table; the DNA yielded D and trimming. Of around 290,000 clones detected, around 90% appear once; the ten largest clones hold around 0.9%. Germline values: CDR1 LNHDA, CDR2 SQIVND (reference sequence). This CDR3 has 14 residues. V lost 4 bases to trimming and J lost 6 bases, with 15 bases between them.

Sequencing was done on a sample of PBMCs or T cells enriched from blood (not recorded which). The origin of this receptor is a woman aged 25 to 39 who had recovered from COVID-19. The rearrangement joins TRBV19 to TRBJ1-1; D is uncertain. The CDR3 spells CASSSPSVSPEAFF. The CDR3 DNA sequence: TGTGCCAGTAGTAGTCCTTCGGTATCCCCTGAAGCTTTCTTT.